These 28 T cell receptor beta chains share one sample of origin, sequenced in a study of cytomegalovirus exposure and HLA in healthy donors. The primer mix had 60 Vbeta and 13 Jbeta primers. Clones were sequenced by immunoSEQ multiplex PCR, and TCRdb holds only the in-frame ones, with some missing. The sample consists of 57,000 or so clones, approximately 70% of them appearing once. The specimen sequenced was PBMCs. The receptors were sampled from an older woman in good health and CMV-seropositive.

The gene calls are TRBV2 and TRBJ1-1; 9 nucleotides align to TRBD1. Germline V gene sequence: CDR1 SNHLY, CDR2 FYNNEI. V was pared by 2 bases and J by 11 bases, with 12 bases of the junction left unmatched. The length of the CDR3 is 15 residues. The CDR3 here is CASSETSRDRDLAFF. For the CDR3, the DNA is TGTGCCAGCAGTGAAACATCCCGGGACAGGGATTTGGCTTTCTTT.

This chain joins TRBV6-4 and TRBJ2-7; a weak D match, TRBD1 (5 bases). Germline lookup yields CDR1 MRHNA and CDR2 SNTAGT. This CDR3 spans 14 amino acids. V lost 5 bases to trimming and J lost 6 bases, with 17 bases between them. The CDR3 DNA sequence: TGTGCCAGCAGTCGTGACAGACTCCCTCTCGAGCAGTACTTC. Amino acids: CASSRDRLPLEQYF.

The chain is built from TRBV2 and TRBJ2-5; TRBD1 might be the D (5 bases). The CDR3 runs 13 residues. The V end lost 10 bases, the J end lost 6 bases, and 18 bases lay between the germline ends. The germline V gene encodes CDR1 SNHLY and CDR2 FYNNEI. In DNA, the CDR3 is TGTGCCACAGCGTTAGGGGTTTTGCAGACCCAGTACTTC. Its protein product is CATALGVLQTQYF.

The chain has TRBV5-1 and TRBJ2-1, with D possibly being TRBD1 (6 bases). The CDR3 is 15 residues long. Trimming took 1 base from V and 11 from J, leaving 19 bases between them. Germline V gene lookup returns CDR1 SGHRS and CDR2 YFSETQ. The CDR3 reads CASSLSQGTLEKQFF. DNA of the CDR3: TGCGCCAGCAGCTTGAGTCAGGGGACATTAGAAAAGCAGTTCTTC.

This clone was seen a single time. The chain couples TRBV5-1 to TRBJ2-1; D is perhaps TRBD2 (6 bases). In germline, CDR1 is SGHRS, CDR2 YFSETQ. The V and J ends lost 0 bases and 9 bases respectively, with 19 bases between them. The CDR3 is 16 amino acids. CDR3 DNA: TGCGCCAGCAGCTTGGAGGTCGGGGGAACTTCGGGTGAGCAGTTCTTC. Its translation: CASSLEVGGTSGEQFF.

The genes are TRBV12-5 and TRBJ2-2; TRBD1 matches at 8 bases. J gave up 4 bases and V 6 bases, and 4 bases lay outside the gene matches. Germline assignment: CDR1 LGHNT and CDR2 FRNRAP. The CDR3 runs 14 residues. CDR3 sequence (DNA): TGTGCTAGTGGCTTGACAGGGGCCACCGGGGAGCTGTTTTTT. Amino acid sequence: CASGLTGATGELFF.

The chain uses TRBV18 and TRBJ1-4, with 8 bases that match TRBD1. The CDR3 length is 16 residues. From germline, CDR1 is KGHSH and CDR2 LQKENI. V lost 1 base to trimming and J lost 8 bases; unmatched junction nucleotides: 9. The CDR3 coding sequence is TGTGCCAGCTCACCACTTAGCCGGACAGGGAGCGAAAAACTGTTTTTT. Its translation: CASSPLSRTGSEKLFF.

A single count supports this clone. V and J are TRBV27 and TRBJ1-2, with D uncertain. V shed 5 bases and J shed 2 bases, with 15 bases lying between them. The CDR3 spans 15 residues. The germline gives CDR1 MNHEY, CDR2 SMNVEV (reference sequence). This CDR3 reads CASSPYPGGNYGYTF. CDR3 nucleotide sequence: TGTGCCAGCAGTCCATACCCAGGTGGAAACTATGGCTACACCTTC.

The chain joins TRBV11-3 to TRBJ2-3; 8 positions agree with TRBD2. Per the germline V gene, CDR1 is SGHNT and CDR2 is YENEEA. CDR3 size: 15 residues. After removal of 2 bases from V and 4 bases from J, the junction contained 5 bases not matched to a gene. The CDR3 bases are TGTGCCAGCAGCTTATCGCGGGGGGTCGCAGATACGCAGTATTTT. Translated, it gives CASSLSRGVADTQYF. The full variable domain, rest sourced from reference TRBV11-3 and TRBJ2-3, is EAGVVQSPRYKIIEKKQPVAFWCNPISGHNTLYWYLQNLGQGPELLIRYENEEAVDDSQLPKDRFSAERLKGVDSTLKIQPAELGDSAVYLCASSLSRGVADTQYFGPGTRLTVL.

The genes are TRBV6-5 and TRBJ2-2, with 8 bases aligning to TRBD1. Looked up from germline, CDR1 is MNHEY and CDR2 is SVGAGI. CDR3 size: 16 residues. V trimming: 2 bases; J trimming: 4 bases; junction bases outside the gene matches: 6. For the CDR3, the DNA is TGTGCCAGCAGTTACCGACAGGGGCCCTCCACCGGGGAGCTGTTTTTT. It translates to CASSYRQGPSTGELFF.

The gene calls are TRBV11-2 and TRBJ1-1; TRBD1 might be the D (5 bases). The ends were cut back, 0 bases at V and 3 bases at J, with 8 bases in the middle. This CDR3 contains 14 residues. The germline CDR1 and CDR2 sequences are SGHAT and FQNNGV. The DNA of the CDR3 is TGTGCCAGCAGCTTAGAACGACAGTACACTGAAGCTTTCTTT. The encoded protein is CASSLERQYTEAFF.

J is TRBJ2-2 and V is TRBV9; D gene uncertain. V lost 7 bases and J 1 base, leaving 8 bases between the germline ends. The CDR3 consists of 13 residues. Germline-derived CDR1 and CDR2 are SGDLS and YYNGEE. Written as DNA, the CDR3 is TGTGCCAGCGGAGAGAGGAACACCGGGGAGCTGTTTTTT. Protein: CASGERNTGELFF.

This clone was seen just once. The CDR3 DNA reads TGTGCCAGCAGCTTCATCCGGGACAGGCTCTACGAGCAGTACTTC. It codes for CASSFIRDRLYEQYF. This chain uses TRBV11-2 with TRBJ2-7; 8 bases line up with TRBD1. V lost 3 bases to trimming and J lost 3 bases; unmatched junction nucleotides: 7. This CDR3 contains 15 residues. CDR1 is SGHAT, CDR2 FQNNGV, per germline.

This clone was seen more than once but under ten times. CDR3 residues: CASSLDRLAEDYNEQFF. The CDR3, as DNA: TGTGCCAGCAGCTTAGACCGGCTAGCGGAGGATTACAATGAGCAGTTCTTC. The chain combines TRBV7-6 with TRBJ2-1; 7 bases are a match to TRBD2. Germline values: CDR1 SGHVS, CDR2 FNYEAQ. The junction had 10 bases not matched to a gene; V was cut back by 1 base and J by 4 bases. The length of the CDR3 is 17 residues.

The V call is TRBV6-5, the J call TRBJ2-7; D is possibly TRBD2 (5 bases). CDR1 MNHEY and CDR2 SVGAGI come from the germline V gene. The V and J ends lost 4 bases and 4 bases respectively, with 14 bases between them. The CDR3 covers 14 residues. The CDR3 here is CASSFPGGGYEQYF. The CDR3 DNA sequence: TGTGCCAGCAGTTTCCCCGGCGGCGGGTACGAGCAGTACTTC.

The chain employs TRBV2 and TRBJ2-7; 9 bases are a match to TRBD2. The CDR3 runs to 15 residues. CDR1 SNHLY and CDR2 FYNNEI come from the germline V gene. Germline trimming cut 7 bases from V and 0 bases from J; bases unmatched to any gene: 7. CDR3 sequence: CASTRLAAASYEQYF. The CDR3 DNA follows: TGTGCCAGCACCCGACTAGCGGCCGCCTCCTACGAGCAGTACTTC.

V and J are TRBV27 and TRBJ2-7, with D perhaps matching TRBD1 (6 bases). The CDR3 sequence is 14 residues long. Germline loops: CDR1 MNHEY, CDR2 SMNVEV (reference sequence). The V end lost 2 bases, the J end lost 3 bases, and 11 bases lay between the germline ends. In DNA form, the CDR3 reads TGTGCCAGCAGTTTAGGCGTACAGGGCTACGAGCAGTACTTC. Translation gives CASSLGVQGYEQYF.

The chain is built from TRBV30 and TRBJ1-1; 11 bases agree with TRBD1. Per germline, CDR1 GTSNPN and CDR2 SVGIG (reference sequence). With V trimmed by 5 bases and J by 1 base, 0 bases remained unmatched. The CDR3 spans 13 residues. For the CDR3, the DNA is TGTGCCTGGGGGACAGGGGGGAACACTGAAGCTTTCTTT. It translates to CAWGTGGNTEAFF.

The chain employs TRBV27 and TRBJ1-5; D remains unclear. The CDR3 has 13 amino acids. Germline V CDR1 and CDR2: MNHEY, SMNVEV (reference sequence). Trimming shortened V by 4 bases and J by 10 bases, and 14 bases separated the two germline ends. CDR3 sequence: CASSSSFFVPQHF. CDR3 DNA: TGTGCCAGCAGTTCCAGTTTCTTTGTCCCCCAGCATTTT.

V and J are TRBV7-9 and TRBJ1-1, with unresolved D. Trimming left V 1 base short and J 4 bases short, with 7 bases between. The CDR3 has 13 amino acids. CDR1 and CDR2 from the germline V gene are SEHNR and FQNEAQ (reference sequence). CDR3: CASSLEFSTEAFF. In DNA, the CDR3 is TGTGCCAGCAGCTTAGAATTCAGCACTGAAGCTTTCTTT.

The genes are TRBV6-5 and TRBJ2-5; possible D gene TRBD2, 5 bases. The germline V gene encodes CDR1 MNHEY and CDR2 SVGAGI. V lost 6 bases, J lost 1 base, and 15 bases lay in between. CDR3 size: 15 residues. The CDR3 protein is CASSSEEDLQETQYF. In nucleotides, the CDR3 is TGTGCCAGCAGCTCGGAGGAAGATCTCCAAGAGACCCAGTACTTC.

The chain employs TRBV6-1 and TRBJ1-2, with TRBD1 matching 9 bases. This CDR3 has 16 amino acids. Germline CDR1 MNHNS, CDR2 SASEGT. J was trimmed by 4 bases and V by 1 base; bases with no gene match: 7. In DNA, the CDR3 is TGTGCCAGCAGTGAAGGGACAGGGGATCGTGTCTATGGCTACACCTTC. Its translation is CASSEGTGDRVYGYTF.

This clone was counted a few times. This chain connects TRBV19 to TRBJ2-6; TRBD1 matches 9 bases. With 8 bases clipped from V and 0 bases from J, the junction kept 11 bases outside the gene matches. The CDR3 loop spans 18 amino acids. Germline CDR1 LNHDA, CDR2 SQIVND (reference sequence). The CDR3 loop reads CASSTPGTGPSGANVLTF. Here the CDR3 DNA reads TGTGCCAGTTCAACCCCCGGGACAGGGCCCTCTGGGGCCAACGTCCTGACTTTC.

The gene calls are TRBV28 and TRBJ2-5, with D possibly being TRBD1 (5 bases). Trimming pared 3 bases from V and 5 bases from J, leaving 10 bases between. This CDR3 region has 13 residues. Germline lookup yields CDR1 MDHEN and CDR2 SYDVKM. CDR3 nucleotides: TGTGCCAGCAGTTTGAGCAGGGCGGAGACCCAGTACTTC. Protein sequence: CASSLSRAETQYF.

The rearrangement links TRBV11-2 to TRBJ2-3; TRBD2 matches at 8 bases. The V gene end was trimmed by 5 bases and the J gene end by 6 bases; junction bases not matched to a gene: 7. Germline lookup yields CDR1 SGHAT and CDR2 FQNNGV. The CDR3 covers 14 residues. The DNA of the CDR3 is TGTGCCAGCAGCCAGGGGACTAGTTCGGATACGCAGTATTTT. Translating it yields CASSQGTSSDTQYF.

This chain joins TRBV27 and TRBJ1-2; D uncertain. Germline V gene lookup returns CDR1 MNHEY and CDR2 SMNVEV (reference sequence). The germline V and J ends were trimmed by 5 bases and 13 bases, with 11 bases remaining between them. The CDR3 length is 10 residues. In DNA, the CDR3 is TGTGCCAGCAGTCCGATGAGGTCCACCTTC. It translates to CASSPMRSTF.

This clone was picked up one time. V and J are TRBV6-6 and TRBJ1-6; 9 bases are a match to TRBD1. The CDR3 loop spans 14 amino acids. Germline V gene data show CDR1 as MNHNY and CDR2 as SVGAGI (reference sequence). J lost 12 bases, V lost 5 bases, and 8 bases had no gene match. The CDR3 sequence: CASSLKGQGLPLHF. As DNA, the CDR3 is TGTGCCAGCAGTCTCAAAGGACAGGGGTTACCCCTCCACTTT.

This chain joins TRBV7-9 and TRBJ2-7, with 8 bases that match TRBD1. This CDR3 contains 12 residues. Trimming cost V 10 bases and J 6 bases; bases outside gene matches: 8. Germline CDR1 reads SEHNR; CDR2 reads FQNEAQ (reference sequence). CDR3 sequence (DNA): TGTGCCACAAGACAGGGGACAGGCGAGCAGTACTTC. This encodes CATRQGTGEQYF.